This entry lists 23 T cell receptor beta chains sequenced from one sample in a study of T cell repertoires in breast cancer. Paired alpha-beta TCRs of CD8+ T cells were analyzed by expanded emulsion RT-PCR. A second nested PCR with blocking oligonucleotides suppressed unpaired genes. TCRdb re-derived calls from the emulsion pairing reads in MiXCR, one entry per CDR3 protein. The sample lists about 40,000 distinct CDR3 sequences; under 50% were seen once. The sample taken for sequencing was CD8+ T cells. These receptors originate from a pool of human donors with breast cancer or a healthy control (not recorded which).

The chain is built from TRBV12-3 or TRBV12-4 and TRBJ2-5; D not resolved. The CDR3 runs 13 residues. V lost 1 base to trimming and J lost 1 base, with 4 bases between them. The CDR3 nucleotides read TGTGCCAGCAGTTTAGGCAGCCAAGAGACCCAGTACTTC. Amino acid sequence: CASSLGSQETQYF.

The chain links TRBV25-1 to TRBJ1-5, with a possible D match to TRBD1 (6 bases). Looked up from germline, CDR1 is MGHDK and CDR2 is SYGVNS. The ends were cut back, 6 bases at V and 4 bases at J, with 13 bases in the middle. This CDR3 has 14 residues. DNA for the CDR3: TGTGCCAGCAGAGGGGGGGAAAGGAATCAGCCCCAGCATTTT. Its translation: CASRGGERNQPQHF.

The rearrangement links TRBV2 to TRBJ2-1, with D tentatively TRBD1 or TRBD2 (5 bases each). The CDR3 runs to 11 residues. Trimming removed 4 bases at V and 10 bases at J, with 8 bases between. Germline loops: CDR1 SNHLY, CDR2 FYNNEI. Written as DNA, the CDR3 is TGTGCCAGCAGTGGAGGGGTGGAGCAGTTCTTC. It codes for CASSGGVEQFF.

This clonotype was seen a few times. This chain links TRBV7-6 with TRBJ2-3; 11 bases match TRBD2. The germline CDR1 and CDR2 sequences are SGHVS and FNYEAQ. Trimming took 6 bases from V and 6 from J; bases not matched to a gene: 11. This CDR3 has 16 residues. The DNA of the CDR3 is TGTGCCAGCAGTCTCTTGTCACTAGCGGGGGCGGATACGCAGTATTTT. It specifies CASSLLSLAGADTQYF.

The chain employs TRBV9 and TRBJ2-7, with D possibly being TRBD1 (6 bases). The CDR3 spans 14 residues. Trimming took 2 bases from V and 7 from J, leaving 16 bases between them. Germline lookup yields CDR1 SGDLS and CDR2 YYNGEE. The CDR3 region has the DNA TGTGCCAGCAGCGTTCTCTCACAGGGTGATGAGCAGTACTTC. Amino acids: CASSVLSQGDEQYF.

This clonotype was counted only a few times. V gene TRBV4-1 combines with J gene TRBJ1-3; D gene ambiguous. Trimming shortened V by 2 bases and J by 1 base, and 6 bases separated the two germline ends. The CDR3 spans 14 residues. Germline V gene lookup returns CDR1 MGHRA and CDR2 YSYEKL. CDR3 sequence reads: CASSQRGSGNTIYF. The CDR3 DNA follows: TGCGCCAGCAGCCAACGGGGATCTGGAAACACCATATATTTT.

The V gene is TRBV7-2, the J gene TRBJ2-5, with TRBD2 matching over 12 bases. Germline V gene lookup returns CDR1 SGHTA and CDR2 FQGNSA. This CDR3 is 16 amino acids long. The trim removed 5 bases at V and 5 bases at J, leaving 9 bases unmatched. CDR3: CASSPLAGGLGETQYF. The CDR3, as DNA: TGTGCCAGCAGCCCCCTAGCGGGAGGGCTCGGGGAGACCCAGTACTTC.

The V gene is TRBV20-1, the J gene TRBJ2-5, with D uncertain. The CDR3 runs to 14 residues. Trimming cost V 1 base and J 0 bases, with 9 bases left between them. The germline CDR1 and CDR2 sequences are DFQATT and SNEGSKA (reference sequence). The DNA for the CDR3 is TGCAGTGCTAGAGGCTACAGTTACCAAGAGACCCAGTACTTC. Residues: CSARGYSYQETQYF.

V usage is TRBV3-1 and J usage is TRBJ2-7; 9 bases are a match to TRBD2. CDR1 and CDR2 from the germline V gene are LGHDT and YNNKEL (reference sequence). This CDR3 spans 17 amino acids. The junction had 12 bases not matched to a gene; V was cut back by 1 base and J by 5 bases. CDR3 bases: TGTGCCAGCAGCCAAGTCAAACGGACTAGCGCGATCAACGAGCAGTACTTC. It encodes CASSQVKRTSAINEQYF.

This clonotype is medium-sized in the sample. The J gene is TRBJ1-2, the V gene TRBV6-4; D call uncertain. The germline CDR1 and CDR2 sequences are MRHNA and SNTAGT. The CDR3 has 13 residues. The germline V and J ends were trimmed by 0 bases and 8 bases, with 10 bases remaining between them. For the CDR3, the DNA is TGTGCCAGCAGTGACTCGGAGAGGAACGGCTACACCTTC. Its protein is CASSDSERNGYTF.

This clonotype was counted many times. The chain combines TRBV4-1 with TRBJ2-3; the D is unclear. Trimming left V 1 base short and J 0 bases short, with 2 bases between. This CDR3 region has 13 residues. The germline CDR1 and CDR2 sequences are MGHRA and YSYEKL. The CDR3 sequence is CASSQVSTDTQYF. CDR3 DNA: TGCGCCAGCAGCCAAGTAAGCACAGATACGCAGTATTTT.

This chain joins TRBV2 and TRBJ2-5; D ambiguous. CDR1 SNHLY and CDR2 FYNNEI come from the germline V gene. Trimming cost V 1 base and J 10 bases, with 7 bases left between them. There are 11 residues in the CDR3. The CDR3 nucleotides read TGTGCCAGCAGTGAAGGGTCATTCCAGTACTTC. This gives the protein CASSEGSFQYF.

This rearrangement joins TRBV11-1 to TRBJ1-1; D unresolved. Germline CDR1 is SGHAT and CDR2 is FQDESV (reference sequence). CDR3 length equals 14 residues. Trimming took 5 bases from V and 2 from J, leaving 12 bases between them. The CDR3: CASSRWSLNTEAFF. CDR3 bases: TGTGCCAGCAGCCGCTGGTCTCTCAACACTGAAGCTTTCTTT.

The chain joins TRBV29-1 to TRBJ1-1; no clear D. The V gene's germline CDR1 is SQVTM and CDR2 ANQGSEA. This CDR3 is 12 amino acids long. Trimming took 4 bases from V and 0 from J, leaving 6 bases between them. The CDR3 coding sequence is TGCAGCGTTGTGCCGGTGAACACTGAAGCTTTCTTT. Translating it yields CSVVPVNTEAFF. Supplemented by reference TRBV29-1 and TRBJ1-1, the full variable domain reads SAVISQKPSRDICQRGTSLTIQCQVDSQVTMMFWYRQQPGQSLTLIATANQGSEATYESGFVIDKFPISRPNLTFSTLTVSNMSPEDSSIYLCSVVPVNTEAFFGQGTRLTVV.

This clonotype turned up a few times. The rearrangement joins TRBV7-9 to TRBJ1-5; 9 bases match TRBD1. V was clipped by 3 bases and J by 1 base; unmatched bases: 4. The length of the CDR3 is 16 residues. Germline loops: CDR1 SEHNR, CDR2 FQNEAQ (reference sequence). The CDR3 DNA reads as TGTGCCAGCAGCTTCAGGACAGGGGACAGCAATCAGCCCCAGCATTTT. Translating it yields CASSFRTGDSNQPQHF. The entire variable domain, with the rest obtained from reference TRBV7-9 and TRBJ1-5, is as follows: DTGVSQNPRHKITKRGQNVTFRCDPISEHNRLYWYRQTLGQGPEFLTYFQNEAQLEKSRLLSDRFSAERPKGSFSTLEIQRTEQGDSAMYLCASSFRTGDSNQPQHFGDGTRLSIL.

This clonotype was seen only once. The V gene is TRBV7-9, the J gene TRBJ1-2; D remains unclear. V was cut by 5 bases and J by 4 bases, with 17 bases left in between. Per the germline V gene, CDR1 is SEHNR and CDR2 is FQNEAQ (reference sequence). The CDR3 loop spans 15 amino acids. The CDR3 sequence is CASSRSGTEAYGYTF. The CDR3 DNA reads TGTGCCAGCAGCCGCTCAGGTACAGAAGCCTATGGCTACACCTTC.

This rearrangement joins TRBV20-1 to TRBJ2-3, with 8 bases matching TRBD1. The V gene's germline CDR1 is DFQATT and CDR2 SNEGSKA (reference sequence). V dropped 3 bases and J dropped 4; count of bases not matched to a gene: 6. The CDR3 has 14 residues. In DNA form, the CDR3 reads TGCAGTGCTAGTAGGCAGGGGGCTGCAGATACGCAGTATTTT. Amino acid sequence: CSASRQGAADTQYF.

The chain joins TRBV11-2 to TRBJ2-7, with TRBD1 matching 9 bases. The CDR3 is made up of 15 amino acids. CDR1 is SGHAT and CDR2 is FQNNGV in the germline V gene. J gave up 2 bases and V 2 bases, and 4 bases lay outside the gene matches. The CDR3 DNA is TGTGCCAGCAGCTTACAGGGACAGGGACCCTACGAGCAGTACTTC. This sequence encodes CASSLQGQGPYEQYF.

This sequence joins TRBV30 and TRBJ2-7; D is perhaps TRBD2 (5 bases). V was shortened by 1 base and J by 5 bases, with 6 bases between the two germline ends. Germline V gene data show CDR1 as GTSNPN and CDR2 as SVGIG (reference sequence). The CDR3 length is 11 residues. In nucleotides, the CDR3 is TGTGCCTGGAGTGCTAGCAACGAGCAGTACTTC. It yields the protein CAWSASNEQYF.

The V gene is TRBV4-2, the J gene TRBJ2-1, with 11 bases aligning to TRBD2. This CDR3 spans 17 amino acids. The V gene's germline CDR1 is LGHNA and CDR2 YNFKEQ. V shed 3 bases and J 2 bases; nucleotides not matched to a gene: 6. The CDR3 protein is CASSHYTSGGTYNEQFF. CDR3 coding DNA: TGTGCCAGCAGCCACTATACTAGCGGGGGCACCTACAATGAGCAGTTCTTC.

There are a few counts of this clonotype. The V and J genes are TRBV12-3 or TRBV12-4 and TRBJ2-5, with 7 nucleotides matching TRBD1. The V gene end was trimmed by 5 bases and the J gene end by 5 bases; junction bases not matched to a gene: 8. This CDR3 spans 14 amino acids. The CDR3 DNA reads as TGTGCCAGCAGTCGTACAGGGGTTGGGGAGACCCAGTACTTC. It translates to CASSRTGVGETQYF.

The chain employs TRBV5-1 and TRBJ1-1; maybe TRBD1 (6 bases). Per the germline V gene, CDR1 is SGHRS and CDR2 is YFSETQ. Trimming left V 4 bases short and J 5 bases short, with 12 bases between. The CDR3 covers 13 residues. The CDR3 nucleotides read TGCGCCAGCAGCCGTACAGGGATAACTGAAGCTTTCTTT. It is translated as CASSRTGITEAFF.

The CDR3 spells CASTLGHSGAYEQYF. The CDR3 DNA follows: TGTGCCAGCACCTTGGGACACTCGGGAGCCTACGAGCAGTACTTC. The chain employs TRBV6-5 and TRBJ2-7, with D possibly being TRBD1 or TRBD2 (6 bases each). The CDR3 has 15 amino acids. Deletions cut 7 bases from V and 2 bases from J, with 18 bases between. Per germline, CDR1 MNHEY and CDR2 SVGAGI.